This passage covers 17 T cell receptor beta chains from one sample sequenced in a study of T cell repertoires in cytomegalovirus infection. TCRdb called the reads again in MiXCR, with one record for every CDR3 protein. In the table there are about 300,000 distinct CDR3 sequences, roughly a quarter of which are singletons. The sequenced sample consisted of PBMCs. Receptors were obtained from a human donor in good health (CMV status not recorded). Some clones in this sample may be carry-over from other donors' samples.

The chain has TRBV6-1 and TRBJ2-1, with 12 bases lining up with TRBD2. Germline V gives CDR1 MNHNS, CDR2 SASEGT. The CDR3 spans 19 residues. V was clipped by 6 bases and J by 4 bases; unmatched bases: 16. CDR3 in amino acids: CASRRLAGASMLSYNEQFF. The CDR3 DNA follows: TGTGCCAGCAGGAGACTAGCGGGGGCCTCTATGCTATCTTACAATGAGCAGTTCTTC.

J is TRBJ2-3 and V is TRBV20-1; 13 positions agree with TRBD2. Germline trimming cut 5 bases from V and 2 bases from J; bases unmatched to any gene: 10. The CDR3 runs 17 residues. Germline V lookup: CDR1 DFQATT, CDR2 SNEGSKA (reference sequence). DNA of the CDR3: TGCAGTGCTCCCAACCTAGGACTAGCGGGGGCCACAGATACGCAGTATTTT. This encodes CSAPNLGLAGATDTQYF.

The V call is TRBV28, the J call TRBJ2-1; perhaps TRBD2 as D (7 bases). This CDR3 comprises 16 residues. Trimming left V 8 bases short and J 0 bases short, with 17 bases between. Germline CDR1 and CDR2: MDHEN and SYDVKM. The CDR3 here is CASHSRGGSSYNEQFF. Written as DNA, the CDR3 is TGTGCCAGCCATTCAAGGGGGGGCAGCTCCTACAATGAGCAGTTCTTC.

At least ten counts were recorded for this clonotype. The chain employs TRBV20-1 and TRBJ1-2, with unresolved D. Germline lookup yields CDR1 DFQATT and CDR2 SNEGSKA (reference sequence). Trimming stripped 5 bases from V and 1 base from J, with 11 bases between. The CDR3 sequence is 13 residues long. The CDR3 is CSASDRNNYGYTF. The CDR3 coding sequence is TGCAGTGCTTCGGACCGCAATAACTATGGCTACACCTTC.

This chain connects TRBV2 to TRBJ1-5; D not certain. The V gene lost 1 base and the J gene lost 3 bases, with 7 bases spanning the gap. Germline values: CDR1 SNHLY, CDR2 FYNNEI. The CDR3 runs to 14 residues. For the CDR3, the DNA is TGTGCCAGCAGTGAAGGGGCAGCCAATCAGCCCCAGCATTTT. This encodes CASSEGAANQPQHF.

The chain links TRBV28 to TRBJ2-1, with D perhaps given as TRBD1 or TRBD2 (5 bases each). Germline assignment: CDR1 MDHEN and CDR2 SYDVKM. Trimming stripped 5 bases from V and 1 base from J, with 15 bases between. This CDR3 comprises 16 residues. CDR3 DNA: TGTGCCAGCAGTGGCCCCCGGGGCTCTTCCTACAATGAGCAGTTCTTC. This gives the protein CASSGPRGSSYNEQFF.

V gene TRBV28 combines with J gene TRBJ2-7; D may be TRBD1 (5 bases). The CDR3 extends over 14 amino acids. Germline V lookup: CDR1 MDHEN, CDR2 SYDVKM. V was shortened by 0 bases and J by 2 bases, with 8 bases between the two germline ends. For the CDR3, the DNA is TGTGCCAGCAGTTTATGGGGGCTAACCTACGAGCAGTACTTC. The encoded protein is CASSLWGLTYEQYF.

This chain links TRBV20-1 with TRBJ2-3; D unresolved. The V end lost 2 bases, the J end lost 3 bases, and 9 bases lay between the germline ends. CDR1 and CDR2 (germline): DFQATT, SNEGSKA (reference sequence). The CDR3 is made up of 13 amino acids. CDR3 coding DNA: TGCAGTGCTAGATCCCCTTTAACAGATACGCAGTATTTT. Encoded protein: CSARSPLTDTQYF.

The CDR3 DNA reads TGTGCCAGCACCTTTCAAGGGGGAAGGGGGACCCAGTACTTC. It encodes CASTFQGGRGTQYF. The chain employs TRBV28 and TRBJ2-5, with D possibly being TRBD1 (6 bases). Germline V gene sequence: CDR1 MDHEN, CDR2 SYDVKM. V shed 7 bases and J shed 7 bases, with 19 bases lying between them. The CDR3 is 14 amino acids.

At least ten counts were recorded for this clonotype. The V gene is TRBV6-2 or TRBV6-3, the J gene TRBJ2-1; D is uncertain. The CDR3 loop spans 12 amino acids. The V end lost 0 bases, the J end lost 10 bases, and 7 bases lay between the germline ends. CDR1 is MNHEY and CDR2 is SVGEGT in the germline V gene. CDR3 nucleotides: TGTGCCAGCAGTTACTCGACACGCGAGCAGTTCTTC. This translates into CASSYSTREQFF.

At least ten counts were recorded for this clonotype. The chain couples TRBV11-3 to TRBJ2-1; no firm D call. Trimming took 0 bases from V and 8 from J, leaving 11 bases between them. There are 14 residues in the CDR3. The germline V gene encodes CDR1 SGHNT and CDR2 YENEEA. This CDR3 reads CASSLDNIRDEQFF. CDR3 DNA sequence: TGTGCCAGCAGCTTAGATAATATTCGGGATGAGCAGTTCTTC.

The table lists this clonotype with many counts. The junction shows a germline mismatch at one end, possibly a read error. The chain's CDR3 is CASSLGPRGKVF. The CDR3 bases are TGTGCCAGCAGCTTAGGTCCCAGGGGAAAGGTCTTC. The chain joins TRBV7-2 to TRBJ2-1; a weak D match, TRBD1 (6 bases). Germline assignment: CDR1 SGHTA and CDR2 FQGNSA. The length of the CDR3 is 12 residues.

This clonotype came up a few times. The V and J genes are TRBV24-1 and TRBJ2-7, with D unclear. With 8 bases removed from V and 0 bases from J, the gap between germline ends came to 25 bases. Germline lookup yields CDR1 KGHDR and CDR2 SFDVKD. The CDR3 covers 18 residues. The DNA of the CDR3 is TGTGCCACCATGTCCCCAAAAGTCTGGGCGGTAAACTCCTACGAGCAGTACTTC. Its translation: CATMSPKVWAVNSYEQYF.

The chain links TRBV7-2 to TRBJ1-2, with a tentative D call TRBD1 (5 bases). The germline gives CDR1 SGHTA, CDR2 FQGNSA. V dropped 4 bases and J dropped 3 bases, with 9 bases sitting between them. The CDR3 length is 13 residues. CDR3 coding DNA: TGTGCCAGCAGCTATGACAGCGACTATGGCTACACCTTC. This sequence encodes CASSYDSDYGYTF. Full variable domain (missing parts from reference TRBV7-2 and TRBJ1-2): GAGVSQSPSNKVTEKGKDVELRCDPISGHTALYWYRQSLGQGLEFLIYFQGNSAPDKSGLPSDRFSAERTGGSVSTLTIQRTQQEDSAVYLCASSYDSDYGYTFGSGTRLTVV.

V usage is TRBV20-1 and J usage is TRBJ1-1; the D is unclear. Germline V gene lookup returns CDR1 DFQATT and CDR2 SNEGSKA (reference sequence). The length of the CDR3 is 13 residues. Trimming took 3 bases from V and 0 from J, leaving 8 bases between them. CDR3 coding DNA: TGCAGTGCTAGGACGGATTTGAACACTGAAGCTTTCTTT. Translation gives CSARTDLNTEAFF.

V is TRBV7-9 and J is TRBJ2-5; 11 bases match TRBD2. Losses at the gene ends were 5 bases for V and 3 bases for J; bases not matched to a gene: 8. CDR3 length: 16 residues. CDR1 and CDR2 from the germline V gene are SEHNR and FQNEAQ (reference sequence). Written as DNA, the CDR3 is TGTGCCAGCAGCCGGACTCCGGGACTAGCGGAAGAGACCCAGTACTTC. Translating it yields CASSRTPGLAEETQYF.

In this sample, this clonotype turned up many times. This chain uses TRBV7-2 with TRBJ2-3; D is undetermined. V was pared by 2 bases and J by 6 bases, with 3 bases between. The V gene's germline CDR1 is SGHTA and CDR2 FQGNSA. This CDR3 has 11 residues. The CDR3 nucleotides are TGTGCCAGCAGCTTAATGGATACGCAGTATTTT. Translation: CASSLMDTQYF.